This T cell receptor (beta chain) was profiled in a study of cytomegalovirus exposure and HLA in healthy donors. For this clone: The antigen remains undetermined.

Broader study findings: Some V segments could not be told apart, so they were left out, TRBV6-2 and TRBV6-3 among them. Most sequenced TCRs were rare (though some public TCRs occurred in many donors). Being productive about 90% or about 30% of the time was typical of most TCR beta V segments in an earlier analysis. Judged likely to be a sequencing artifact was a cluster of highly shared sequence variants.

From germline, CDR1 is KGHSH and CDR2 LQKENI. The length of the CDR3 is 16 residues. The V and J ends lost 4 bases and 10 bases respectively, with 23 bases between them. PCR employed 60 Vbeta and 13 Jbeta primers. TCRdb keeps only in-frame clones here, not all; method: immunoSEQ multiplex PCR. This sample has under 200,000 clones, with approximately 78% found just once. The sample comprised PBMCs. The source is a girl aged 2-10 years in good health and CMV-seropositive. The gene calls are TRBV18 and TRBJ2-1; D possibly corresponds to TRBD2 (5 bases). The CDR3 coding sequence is TGTGCCAGCTCACTAGACCTACTTAGGACTGATTTCGAGCAGTTCTTC. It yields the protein CASSLDLLRTDFEQFF.